Below, 20 T cell receptor beta chains from the same sample are listed, as sequenced in a study of blood T cells in healthy people across ages. Sample-barcoded 5' priming and a J-beta primer mix drove a second PCR of about 7 to 11 cycles. TCRdb called the 5' RACE reads again in MiXCR, with one record for every CDR3 protein. Here the sample spans some 1.5 million distinct CDR3 sequences, about 28% being singletons. The sample was blood. The receptors stem from a woman aged 25-40 years in good health.

This chain connects TRBV12-3 or TRBV12-4 to TRBJ2-7; D may be TRBD1 or TRBD2 (5 bases each). The CDR3 spans 14 residues. V lost 5 bases and J lost 3, with 14 bases in between. For the CDR3, the DNA is TGTGCCAGCAGTCCGGGACCGAGGGGCTACGAGCAGTACTTC. Translated, it gives CASSPGPRGYEQYF.

The CDR3 loop reads CASRPTGRETEAFF. CDR3 sequence (DNA): TGTGCCAGCAGACCCACAGGGAGGGAAACTGAAGCTTTCTTT. The chain links TRBV12-3 or TRBV12-4 to TRBJ1-1; possible D gene TRBD1, 6 bases. The CDR3 contains 14 residues. V shed 6 bases and J shed 5 bases, with 16 bases lying between them.

This clonotype turned up a few times. The V gene is TRBV7-9, the J gene TRBJ2-5; 8 bases are shared with TRBD1. Germline CDR1 SEHNR, CDR2 FQNEAQ (reference sequence). The CDR3 loop spans 16 amino acids. V gave up 4 bases and J gave up 4 bases; unmatched junction bases: 11. CDR3 nucleotide sequence: TGTGCCAGCAGCTCAGGGGCAGGGGGCCCAATAGAGACCCAGTACTTC. This codes for CASSSGAGGPIETQYF.

This chain connects TRBV7-2 to TRBJ2-1, with 8 bases matching TRBD2. V dropped 5 bases and J dropped 2; count of bases not matched to a gene: 5. The CDR3 sequence is 15 residues long. Germline V lookup: CDR1 SGHTA, CDR2 FQGNSA. The CDR3 sequence: CASSRAGAAYNEQFF. CDR3 coding DNA: TGTGCCAGCAGCCGAGCGGGAGCCGCCTACAATGAGCAGTTCTTC.

This sequence joins TRBV12-3 or TRBV12-4 and TRBJ1-2; no clear D. The CDR3 contains 11 residues. The V end lost 6 bases, the J end lost 7 bases, and 9 bases lay between the germline ends. CDR3 amino acids: CASSRGIGYTF. The CDR3 nucleotides are TGTGCCAGCAGCCGAGGGATTGGCTACACCTTC.

This clonotype was seen ten or more times. The chain recombines TRBV7-3 with TRBJ2-1, with D perhaps matching TRBD2 (6 bases). This CDR3 is built from 14 residues. Per the germline V gene, CDR1 is SGHTA and CDR2 is FQGTGA. Trimming took 5 bases from V and 5 from J, leaving 13 bases between them. The CDR3 reads CASSQGLAHNEQFF. The CDR3 DNA sequence: TGTGCCAGCAGCCAGGGACTGGCCCACAATGAGCAGTTCTTC. Supplemented by reference TRBV7-3 and TRBJ2-1, the full variable domain reads GAGVSQTPSNKVTEKGKYVELRCDPISGHTALYWYRQSLGQGPEFLIYFQGTGAADDSGLPNDRFFAVRPEGSVSTLKIQRTERGDSAVYLCASSQGLAHNEQFFGPGTRLTVL.

The V gene is TRBV10-3, the J gene TRBJ2-3; D is perhaps TRBD2 (6 bases). Germline CDR1 is ENHRY and CDR2 is SYGVKD. The ends were cut back, 6 bases at V and 3 bases at J, with 16 bases in the middle. The CDR3 is 15 amino acids. CDR3 sequence reads: CAIRNPGRGTDTQYF. The DNA for the CDR3 is TGTGCCATCAGAAACCCGGGACGGGGGACAGATACGCAGTATTTT.

This clonotype showed up just a few times. This clone may be a read error of a much larger clone one base away. The chain has TRBV10-3 and TRBJ2-1, with D maybe TRBD2 (6 bases). TRBJ2-7 explains the end of the DNA better; the J call may be wrong. CDR1 ENHRY and CDR2 SYGVKD come from the germline V gene. CDR3 length equals 15 residues. The CDR3 loop reads CAISEAGSSYNEQYF. CDR3 sequence (DNA): TGTGCCATCAGTGAGGCGGGAAGCTCCTACAATGAGCAGTACTTC.

Only a few counts were recorded for this clonotype. The chain joins TRBV5-1 to TRBJ2-1; TRBD2 aligns across 10 bases. This CDR3 is 16 amino acids long. Germline V gene lookup returns CDR1 SGHRS and CDR2 YFSETQ. With 1 base clipped from V and 4 bases from J, the junction kept 5 bases outside the gene matches. The CDR3: CASSLYQREGYNEQFF. In DNA, the CDR3 is TGCGCCAGCAGCTTGTACCAGCGGGAGGGGTACAATGAGCAGTTCTTC.

This clonotype has a handful of counts. V is TRBV6-5 and J is TRBJ1-2; 10 nucleotides align to TRBD1. There are 16 residues in the CDR3. Germline V CDR1 and CDR2: MNHEY, SVGAGI. J was trimmed by 7 bases and V by 0 bases; bases with no gene match: 8. The CDR3, as DNA: TGTGCCAGCAGTTACTCGATCCCCCGGGACAGGGGTGGCTACACCTTC. Translating it yields CASSYSIPRDRGGYTF.

The genes are TRBV6-5 and TRBJ1-5; D gene unclear. V was clipped by 5 bases and J by 6 bases, with 17 bases between them. Germline V gene lookup returns CDR1 MNHEY and CDR2 SVGAGI. This CDR3 contains 15 residues. This CDR3 reads CASSADSAVGQPQHF. CDR3 DNA: TGTGCCAGCAGTGCCGACTCCGCCGTGGGTCAGCCCCAGCATTTT.

J is TRBJ2-3 and V is TRBV12-3 or TRBV12-4; a weak D match, TRBD2 (5 bases). The length of the CDR3 is 17 residues. V gave up 10 bases and J gave up 2 bases, with 25 bases separating them. CDR3 coding DNA: TGTGCCACCGGTCCTCTCGCGGGTCTGCGGCCCACAGATACGCAGTATTTT. This sequence encodes CATGPLAGLRPTDTQYF.

There are a few counts of this clonotype. This chain links TRBV5-1 with TRBJ1-4; no definite D call. The length of the CDR3 is 13 residues. Trimming shortened V by 2 bases and J by 8 bases, and 10 bases separated the two germline ends. Germline-derived CDR1 and CDR2 are SGHRS and YFSETQ. This CDR3 is CASSFLPDEKLFF. Here the CDR3 DNA reads TGCGCCAGCAGCTTTCTCCCCGACGAAAAACTGTTTTTT.

This chain connects TRBV3-1 to TRBJ2-3; TRBD2 agrees at 11 bases. This CDR3 is 16 amino acids long. Germline CDR1 reads LGHDT; CDR2 reads YNNKEL (reference sequence). Trimming cost V 3 bases and J 4 bases; bases outside gene matches: 6. As DNA, the CDR3 is TGTGCCAGCAGCCAGGAACTAGCGGGGGCCTCAGATACGCAGTATTTT. As protein: CASSQELAGASDTQYF.

A note on this clonotype: Germline is not matched at one junction end, which may reflect a read error. The chain couples TRBV27 to TRBJ2-5; D remains unclear. Germline assignment: CDR1 MNHEY and CDR2 SMNVEV (reference sequence). CDR3 length equals 9 residues. CDR3 nucleotide sequence: TGTGCCAGCCAAGAGACCCTGTACTTC. It specifies CASQETLYF.

As for this clonotype: A clone one base away is much larger, so this may be a read error. This sequence joins TRBV6-6 and TRBJ1-2, with 11 bases fitting TRBD1. The CDR3 contains 17 residues. With 5 bases clipped from V and 0 bases from J, the junction kept 8 bases outside the gene matches. In germline, CDR1 is MNHNY, CDR2 SVGAGI (reference sequence). The CDR3 is CASSPLEGQGANYGYTF. The CDR3 DNA reads TGTGCCAGCAGTCCCCTGGAGGGACAGGGGGCTAACTATGGCTACACCTTC.

This clonotype was detected only a few times. The rearrangement links TRBV29-1 to TRBJ2-5; a possible D gene is TRBD1 (6 bases). CDR1 SQVTM and CDR2 ANQGSEA come from the germline V gene. The V and J ends lost 6 bases and 5 bases respectively, with 16 bases between them. CDR3 size: 13 residues. This CDR3 is CSVGTSTAETQYF. DNA for the CDR3: TGCAGCGTGGGGACATCGACGGCGGAGACCCAGTACTTC.

This clonotype has more than one count but fewer than ten. The gene calls are TRBV7-2 and TRBJ1-5; maybe TRBD1 (5 bases). The CDR3 spans 14 residues. The germline gives CDR1 SGHTA, CDR2 FQGNSA. Trimming took 5 bases from V and 4 from J, leaving 12 bases between them. The CDR3 DNA reads as TGTGCCAGCAGCCCCGACAGACCTAATCAGCCCCAGCATTTT. Protein product: CASSPDRPNQPQHF.

The rearrangement uses TRBV20-1 and TRBJ2-7, with TRBD1 matching 7 bases. From germline, CDR1 is DFQATT and CDR2 SNEGSKA (reference sequence). V trimming: 1 base; J trimming: 7 bases; junction bases outside the gene matches: 13. This CDR3 contains 15 residues. The CDR3 loop is CSARVPGRGSSEQYF. CDR3 in DNA: TGCAGTGCTAGAGTTCCGGGCAGGGGGTCGAGTGAGCAGTACTTC.

The V gene is TRBV7-6, the J gene TRBJ2-5; D is possibly TRBD2 (6 bases). The CDR3 sequence is 13 residues long. Germline V gene lookup returns CDR1 SGHVS and CDR2 FNYEAQ. Trimming shortened V by 5 bases and J by 7 bases, and 14 bases separated the two germline ends. CDR3 loop: CASSVEGPMTQYF. The CDR3 nucleotides read TGTGCCAGCAGCGTGGAGGGCCCCATGACCCAGTACTTC.